This T cell receptor (beta chain) derives from a study of spatial heterogeneity in lung cancer. Study information: Detection consistently yielded more beta chains than alpha chains.

Overall study findings and caveats: TCRs found ubiquitously expanded in tumor appeared in blood more at resection than at follow-up.

V lost 0 bases and J 4 bases, leaving 16 bases between the germline ends. CDR1 and CDR2 (germline): DFQATT, SNEGSKA (reference sequence). The CDR3 is 17 amino acids. Time point meaning: sample taken at primary tumor resection. The donor group consisted of over 60 patients who had untreated, early-stage non-small cell lung cancer. TCRdb reprocessed the 5' RACE reads via MiXCR and lists one record per CDR3 protein. Of tens of thousands of distinct CDR3 sequences listed, less than 15% were seen once; the top ten hold over 40%. This clonotype was found many times. Its matching antigen is unknown. The receptor's source is a male donor with early-stage non-small cell lung cancer. The sample here was PBMCs, taken at surgery. The chain is built from TRBV20-1 and TRBJ1-6, with D possibly being TRBD1 (5 bases). The CDR3 nucleotides are TGCAGTGCTAGAGACCGCCGGGACCAGCAATATAATTCACCCCTCCACTTT. Its protein product is CSARDRRDQQYNSPLHF.